This T cell receptor (beta chain) came from a study of shared clonotypes between healthy human individuals. About the study: Donors consisted of two women and a few men between 18 and 49. Three plates each covered CD4 naive and memory; CD8 naive two, CD8 memory one. Whole-study findings and limits: Non-shared clonotypes were found to have lower generation probabilities than the clonotypes that were shared by all four of the sorted-subset donors. Around 5% was the fraction of naive CD4 clonotypes found shared across a few donors.

CD45RO-negative CD8 cells positively selected for CCR7 made up the naive population, which excluded terminally differentiated effector memory CD45RA+ cells. The CDR3 sequence is 13 residues long. V lost 5 bases, J lost 5 bases, and 12 bases lay in between. Per the germline V gene, CDR1 is MGHDK and CDR2 is SYGVNS. Sequencing used immunoSEQ multiplex PCR; TCRdb keeps in-frame clones, though not all of them. The sample includes some 2 million clones, about 95% of them seen just once. A note on this clone: The antigen remains unidentified.

The receptor comes from a young man in good health. The sequenced sample consisted of naive CD8+ T cells sorted from blood. The genes are TRBV25-1 and TRBJ1-1; maybe TRBD1 (5 bases). DNA for the CDR3: TGTGCCAGCAGTAAACCGGGGGAGACTGAAGCTTTCTTT. Residues: CASSKPGETEAFF.